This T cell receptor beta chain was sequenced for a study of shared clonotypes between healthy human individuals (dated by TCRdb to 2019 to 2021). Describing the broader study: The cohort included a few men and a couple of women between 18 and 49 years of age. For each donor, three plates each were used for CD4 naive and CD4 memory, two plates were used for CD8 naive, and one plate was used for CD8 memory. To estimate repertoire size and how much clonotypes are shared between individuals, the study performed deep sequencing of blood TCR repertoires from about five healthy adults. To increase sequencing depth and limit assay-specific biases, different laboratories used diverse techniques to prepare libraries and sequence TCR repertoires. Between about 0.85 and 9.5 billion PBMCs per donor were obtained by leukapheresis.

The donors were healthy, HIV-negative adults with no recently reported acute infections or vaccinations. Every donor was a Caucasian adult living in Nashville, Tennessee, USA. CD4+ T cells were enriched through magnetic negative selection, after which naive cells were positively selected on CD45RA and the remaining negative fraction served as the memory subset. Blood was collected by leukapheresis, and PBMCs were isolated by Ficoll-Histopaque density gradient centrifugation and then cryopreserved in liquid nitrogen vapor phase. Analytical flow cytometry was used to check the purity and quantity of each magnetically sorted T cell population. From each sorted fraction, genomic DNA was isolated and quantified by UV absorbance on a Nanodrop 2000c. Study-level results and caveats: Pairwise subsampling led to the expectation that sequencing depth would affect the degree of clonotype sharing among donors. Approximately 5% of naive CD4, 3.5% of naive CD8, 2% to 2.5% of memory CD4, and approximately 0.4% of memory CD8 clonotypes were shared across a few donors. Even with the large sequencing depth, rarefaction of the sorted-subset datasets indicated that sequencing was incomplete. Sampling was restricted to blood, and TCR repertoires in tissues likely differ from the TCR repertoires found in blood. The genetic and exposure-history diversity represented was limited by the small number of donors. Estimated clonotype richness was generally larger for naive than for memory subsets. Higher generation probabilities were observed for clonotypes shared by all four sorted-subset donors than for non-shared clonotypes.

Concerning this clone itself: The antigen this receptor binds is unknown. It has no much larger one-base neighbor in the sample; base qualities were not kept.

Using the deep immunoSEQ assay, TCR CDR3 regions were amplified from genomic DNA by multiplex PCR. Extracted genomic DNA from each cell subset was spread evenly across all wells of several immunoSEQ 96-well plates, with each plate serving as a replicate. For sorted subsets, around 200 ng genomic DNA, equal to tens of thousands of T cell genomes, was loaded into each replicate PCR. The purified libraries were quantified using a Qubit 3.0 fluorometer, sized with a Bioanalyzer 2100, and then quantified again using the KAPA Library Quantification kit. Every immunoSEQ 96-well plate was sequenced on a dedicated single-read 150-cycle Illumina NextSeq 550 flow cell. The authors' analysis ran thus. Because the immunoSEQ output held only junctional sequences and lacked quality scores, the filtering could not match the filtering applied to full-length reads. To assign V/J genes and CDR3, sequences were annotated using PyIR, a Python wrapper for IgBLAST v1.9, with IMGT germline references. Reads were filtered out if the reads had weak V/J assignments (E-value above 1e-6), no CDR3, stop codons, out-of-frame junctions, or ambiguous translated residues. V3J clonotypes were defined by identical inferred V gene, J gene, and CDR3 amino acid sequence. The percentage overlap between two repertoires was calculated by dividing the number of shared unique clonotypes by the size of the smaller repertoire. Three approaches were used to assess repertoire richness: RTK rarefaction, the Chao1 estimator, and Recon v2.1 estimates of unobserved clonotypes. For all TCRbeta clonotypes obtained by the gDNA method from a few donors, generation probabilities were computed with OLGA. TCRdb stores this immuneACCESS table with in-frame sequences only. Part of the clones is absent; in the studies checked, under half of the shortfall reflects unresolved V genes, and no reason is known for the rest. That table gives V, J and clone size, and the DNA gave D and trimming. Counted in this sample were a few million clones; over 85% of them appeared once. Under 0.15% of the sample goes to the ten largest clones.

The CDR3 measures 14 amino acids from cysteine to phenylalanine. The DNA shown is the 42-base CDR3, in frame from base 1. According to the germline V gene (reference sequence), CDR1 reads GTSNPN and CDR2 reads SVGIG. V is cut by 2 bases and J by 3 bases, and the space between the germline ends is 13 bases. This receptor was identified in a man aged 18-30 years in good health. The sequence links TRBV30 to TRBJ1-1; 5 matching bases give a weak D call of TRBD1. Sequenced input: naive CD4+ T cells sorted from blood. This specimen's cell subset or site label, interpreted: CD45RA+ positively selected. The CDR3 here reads CAWSIGGGYTEAFF. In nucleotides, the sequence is TGTGCCTGGAGTATTGGGGGGGGGTACACTGAAGCTTTCTTT.